One and the same sample provided the 28 T cell receptor beta chains below, sequenced in a study of shared clonotypes between healthy human individuals. Repertoires were generated with immunoSEQ multiplex PCR, while TCRdb's copy carries only in-frame clones and drops some. The table lists about 1 million clones, about 75% of them singletons. Specimen: memory CD4+ T cells sorted from blood. Stated subset: CD45RA-negative fraction. These receptors were obtained from a man between 18 and 29 years old in good health.

Only one count was recorded for this clone. The genes are TRBV2 and TRBJ1-2; possibly TRBD1 for D (6 bases). V was cut by 8 bases and J by 8 bases, with 21 bases left in between. CDR1 and CDR2 (germline): SNHLY, FYNNEI. The CDR3 contains 14 residues. CDR3 DNA: TGTGCCAGCTCGTCGGTGGCAGGGGCAAAGGGCTACACCTTC. It translates to CASSSVAGAKGYTF. Filled out from reference TRBV2 and TRBJ1-2, the complete variable domain reads EPEVTQTPSHQVTQMGQEVILRCVPISNHLYFYWYRQILGQKVEFLVSFYNNEISEKSEIFDDQFSVERPDGSNFTLKIRSTKLEDSAMYFCASSSVAGAKGYTFGSGTRLTVV.

The chain combines TRBV7-2 with TRBJ1-5; tentative D call: TRBD1 (6 bases). Germline V gene sequence: CDR1 SGHTA, CDR2 FQGNSA. The CDR3 has 15 amino acids. Trimming cost V 1 base and J 5 bases, with 12 bases left between them. This CDR3 is CASSLVRGIDQPQHF. The CDR3 DNA reads TGTGCCAGCAGCTTAGTCAGGGGAATAGATCAGCCCCAGCATTTT.

J is TRBJ1-2 and V is TRBV18, with 9 positions matching TRBD1. Unmatched junction bases numbered 7, after V lost 6 bases and J lost 5 bases. This CDR3 contains 14 residues. Germline CDR1 reads KGHSH; CDR2 reads LQKENI. For the CDR3, the DNA is TGTGCCAGCTCCGGGGGACAGGGCGTTTATGGCTACACCTTC. It specifies CASSGGQGVYGYTF.

CDR3 in amino acids: CASSGMGPTLNEQFF. Here the CDR3 DNA reads TGCGCCAGCTCAGGTATGGGCCCAACCTTGAATGAGCAGTTCTTC. The chain joins TRBV5-1 to TRBJ2-1; no clear D. This CDR3 spans 15 amino acids. V dropped 7 bases and J dropped 7 bases, with 21 bases sitting between them. From germline, CDR1 is SGHRS and CDR2 YFSETQ.

V usage is TRBV6-6 and J usage is TRBJ1-2, with a weak D call TRBD1 (6 bases). V was clipped by 6 bases and J by 4 bases, with 21 bases between them. This CDR3 spans 16 amino acids. CDR1 MNHNY and CDR2 SVGAGI come from the germline V gene (reference sequence). The CDR3 reads CASRRNRETSGYGYTF. The CDR3 DNA reads as TGTGCCAGCAGACGCAACAGGGAAACAAGCGGCTATGGCTACACCTTC.

This clone appeared once. The chain employs TRBV6-1 and TRBJ1-5, with D possibly matching TRBD1 (6 bases). CDR3 length equals 13 residues. Germline CDR1 and CDR2: MNHNS and SASEGT. V lost 10 bases and J 5 bases, leaving 15 bases between the germline ends. The CDR3 sequence is CATLGAGDQPQHF. Here the CDR3 DNA reads TGTGCCACCTTGGGGGCTGGAGATCAGCCCCAGCATTTT.

This clone has more than one count but fewer than ten. The same CDR3 can be traced to other DNA sequences in this sample. The chain joins TRBV29-1 to TRBJ1-5; tentatively, D is TRBD1 (6 bases). CDR1 is SQVTM, CDR2 ANQGSEA, per germline. The CDR3 is 12 amino acids. V gave up 6 bases and J gave up 1 base, with 7 bases separating them. CDR3 sequence: CSVGGSNQPQHF. CDR3 DNA sequence: TGCAGCGTGGGGGGCAGCAATCAGCCCCAGCATTTT.

The V gene is TRBV19, the J gene TRBJ1-1; tentative D call: TRBD1 (5 bases). The CDR3 has 14 residues. With 7 bases removed from V and 0 bases from J, the gap between germline ends came to 12 bases. The germline V gene has CDR1 LNHDA and CDR2 SQIVND (reference sequence). The CDR3 here is CASTMTAMNTEAFF. In nucleotides, the CDR3 is TGTGCCAGTACCATGACAGCGATGAACACTGAAGCTTTCTTT.

This clone was seen only a few times. The chain joins TRBV19 to TRBJ2-2; D unclear. This CDR3 is 13 amino acids long. Germline V CDR1 and CDR2: LNHDA, SQIVND (reference sequence). The germline V and J ends were trimmed by 4 bases and 5 bases, with 8 bases remaining between them. CDR3 residues: CASSKPVTGELFF. DNA of the CDR3: TGTGCCAGTAGTAAGCCGGTTACCGGGGAGCTGTTTTTT. Looking up the rest from reference TRBV19 and TRBJ2-2 gives the full variable domain: DGGITQSPKYLFRKEGQNVTLSCEQNLNHDAMYWYRQDPGQGLRLIYYSQIVNDFQKGDIAEGYSVSREKKESFPLTVTSAQKNPTAFYLCASSKPVTGELFFGEGSRLTVL.

V usage is TRBV4-1 and J usage is TRBJ2-7, with D perhaps TRBD1 or TRBD2 (5 bases each). Germline V gene data show CDR1 as MGHRA and CDR2 as YSYEKL. The ends were cut back, 1 base at V and 5 bases at J, with 9 bases in the middle. The CDR3 sequence is 13 residues long. The CDR3 loop is CASSQARGDEQYF. The CDR3 DNA sequence: TGCGCCAGCAGCCAAGCGAGGGGCGACGAGCAGTACTTC.

The chain recombines TRBV19 with TRBJ2-5; D not resolved. With 7 bases removed from V and 2 bases from J, the gap between germline ends came to 17 bases. The germline V gene encodes CDR1 LNHDA and CDR2 SQIVND (reference sequence). CDR3 size: 15 residues. CDR3 sequence reads: CASKVNSNPQETQYF. The CDR3 coding sequence is TGTGCCAGTAAAGTAAACTCTAACCCGCAAGAGACCCAGTACTTC.

The V call is TRBV27, the J call TRBJ2-3; D unclear. The CDR3 has 14 amino acids. Germline V gives CDR1 MNHEY, CDR2 SMNVEV (reference sequence). Trimming shortened V by 7 bases and J by 6 bases, and 17 bases separated the two germline ends. The CDR3 sequence: CASNPLTTRDTQYF. The DNA of the CDR3 is TGTGCCAGCAACCCACTCACCACCCGGGATACGCAGTATTTT.

This clone was detected once. This specimen includes other DNA sequences encoding the same CDR3. The chain carries TRBV6-5 and TRBJ1-1; D is ambiguous. With 0 bases removed from V and 0 bases from J, the gap between germline ends came to 5 bases. CDR3 length: 14 residues. Germline values: CDR1 MNHEY, CDR2 SVGAGI. The CDR3 nucleotides read TGTGCCAGCAGTTACTCGTCAGTGAACACTGAAGCTTTCTTT. Protein product: CASSYSSVNTEAFF.

This chain uses TRBV27 with TRBJ2-2; TRBD1 matches 9 bases. Germline V lookup: CDR1 MNHEY, CDR2 SMNVEV (reference sequence). This CDR3 is built from 13 residues. V lost 5 bases, J lost 6 bases, and 1 base stayed unmatched. CDR3 region: CASSRQGAGELFF. CDR3 coding DNA: TGTGCCAGCAGTAGACAGGGGGCCGGGGAGCTGTTTTTT.

The gene calls are TRBV19 and TRBJ2-1, with 10 bases matching TRBD1. V gave up 6 bases and J gave up 10 bases; unmatched junction bases: 3. CDR1 and CDR2 from the germline V gene are LNHDA and SQIVND (reference sequence). The CDR3 runs 12 residues. The CDR3 here is CASRGQGWEQFF. CDR3 nucleotides: TGTGCCAGTAGGGGACAGGGGTGGGAGCAGTTCTTC.

V and J are TRBV6-1 and TRBJ2-7; D could derive from TRBD1 or TRBD2 (5 bases each). The CDR3 is 12 amino acids. Germline-derived CDR1 and CDR2 are MNHNS and SASEGT. The CDR3 DNA follows: TGTGCGTCCCGGGACGGGAAGGTGGGGCAGTACTTC. It translates to CASRDGKVGQYF.

The chain joins TRBV6-5 to TRBJ2-6; TRBD1 is a possible D gene (5 bases). Germline loops: CDR1 MNHEY, CDR2 SVGAGI. The CDR3 extends over 15 amino acids. V lost 2 bases to trimming and J lost 2 bases, with 7 bases between them. CDR3 nucleotides: TGTGCCAGCAGTTACCTAGGGGCTGGGGCCAACGTCCTGACTTTC. Its protein product is CASSYLGAGANVLTF.

This clone was seen a handful of times. V and J are TRBV5-1 and TRBJ2-5, with 8 positions matching TRBD1. Germline CDR1 is SGHRS and CDR2 is YFSETQ. Unmatched junction bases numbered 9, after V lost 4 bases and J lost 1 base. The CDR3 consists of 16 residues. The CDR3 spells CASSPTGQGFQETQYF. Here the CDR3 DNA reads TGCGCCAGCAGCCCTACAGGACAGGGCTTCCAAGAGACCCAGTACTTC.

This clone was recorded many times. This chain connects TRBV9 to TRBJ2-7, with TRBD2 as a possible D gene (6 bases). Trimming took 1 base from V and 6 from J, leaving 14 bases between them. The CDR3 extends over 14 amino acids. CDR1 is SGDLS and CDR2 is YYNGEE in the germline V gene. CDR3 in DNA: TGTGCCAGCAGCGTATCACTAGCTTCGGGCGAGCAGTACTTC. Amino acids: CASSVSLASGEQYF.

The chain joins TRBV6-1 to TRBJ1-2; D perhaps matches TRBD1 (6 bases). CDR3 size: 15 residues. V was clipped by 8 bases and J by 7 bases, with 23 bases between them. The V gene's germline CDR1 is MNHNS and CDR2 SASEGT. For the CDR3, the DNA is TGTGCCAGCGTAAAGTGGGGGCGCGAGATAAGTGGCTACACCTTC. Amino acids: CASVKWGREISGYTF.

This chain links TRBV11-3 with TRBJ2-1, with TRBD2 matching over 10 bases. There are 15 residues in the CDR3. Germline V gene sequence: CDR1 SGHNT, CDR2 YENEEA. With V trimmed by 3 bases and J by 3 bases, 2 bases remained unmatched. The chain's CDR3 is CASSLGTSDYNEQFF. The CDR3 DNA reads as TGTGCCAGCAGCTTGGGGACTAGCGACTACAATGAGCAGTTCTTC.

The J gene is TRBJ1-1, the V gene TRBV10-3; 7 nucleotides align to TRBD1. V shed 11 bases and J 4 bases; nucleotides not matched to a gene: 13. CDR1 is ENHRY, CDR2 SYGVKD, per germline. The CDR3 loop spans 14 amino acids. CDR3 nucleotide sequence: TGTGCCGTCCTCCCCTCGACAGGGAGCACTGAAGCTTTCTTT. It codes for CAVLPSTGSTEAFF.

J is TRBJ2-5 and V is TRBV13; the match to TRBD2 covers 13 bases. The germline V gene encodes CDR1 PRHDT and CDR2 FYEKMQ (reference sequence). After removal of 4 bases from V and 5 bases from J, the junction contained 1 base not matched to a gene. The CDR3 runs 14 residues. CDR3 nucleotide sequence: TGTGCCAGCAGCTCGACTAGCGGGGGGGAGACCCAGTACTTC. As protein: CASSSTSGGETQYF.

V gene TRBV6-5 combines with J gene TRBJ2-2; tentative D call: TRBD2 (6 bases). With 6 bases removed from V and 6 bases from J, the gap between germline ends came to 14 bases. This CDR3 has 14 amino acids. The germline CDR1 and CDR2 sequences are MNHEY and SVGAGI. As DNA, the CDR3 is TGTGCCAGCAGCCAGACTAGTTACCCCGGGGAGCTGTTTTTT. Translating it yields CASSQTSYPGELFF.

The genes are TRBV6-5 and TRBJ2-2; no clear D gene. This CDR3 region has 14 residues. The germline V gene encodes CDR1 MNHEY and CDR2 SVGAGI. Trimming removed 0 bases from V and 6 bases from J, with 8 bases in between. In DNA, the CDR3 is TGTGCCAGCAGTTACTCGATGGAACCCGGGGAGCTGTTTTTT. Its translation is CASSYSMEPGELFF.

The chain links TRBV29-1 to TRBJ1-2; the D is unclear. The ends were cut back, 3 bases at V and 4 bases at J, with 9 bases in the middle. CDR1 is SQVTM, CDR2 ANQGSEA, per germline. This CDR3 has 12 residues. The CDR3: CSVEAGTYGYTF. In DNA form, the CDR3 reads TGCAGCGTTGAGGCCGGAACCTATGGCTACACCTTC. Filled out from reference TRBV29-1 and TRBJ1-2, the complete variable domain reads SAVISQKPSRDICQRGTSLTIQCQVDSQVTMMFWYRQQPGQSLTLIATANQGSEATYESGFVIDKFPISRPNLTFSTLTVSNMSPEDSSIYLCSVEAGTYGYTFGSGTRLTVV.

The chain links TRBV28 to TRBJ1-5; D ambiguous. V lost 9 bases, J lost 6 bases, and 21 bases lay in between. The CDR3 totals 15 residues. Per the germline V gene, CDR1 is MDHEN and CDR2 is SYDVKM. CDR3 DNA: TGTGCCAGTAATCCATCGGGAAAGGCAGGTCAGCCCCAGCATTTT. This translates into CASNPSGKAGQPQHF.

A few counts support this clone. The rearrangement joins TRBV7-9 to TRBJ2-1, with 8 nucleotides matching TRBD2. CDR1 and CDR2 from the germline V gene are SEHNR and FQNEAQ (reference sequence). The V and J ends lost 5 bases and 9 bases, in that order; junction bases with no gene match: 12. The CDR3 is 15 residues long. CDR3 in DNA: TGTGCCAGCAGCCAGGGGACTAGTGCATCCGTTGAGCAGTTCTTC. This gives the protein CASSQGTSASVEQFF.